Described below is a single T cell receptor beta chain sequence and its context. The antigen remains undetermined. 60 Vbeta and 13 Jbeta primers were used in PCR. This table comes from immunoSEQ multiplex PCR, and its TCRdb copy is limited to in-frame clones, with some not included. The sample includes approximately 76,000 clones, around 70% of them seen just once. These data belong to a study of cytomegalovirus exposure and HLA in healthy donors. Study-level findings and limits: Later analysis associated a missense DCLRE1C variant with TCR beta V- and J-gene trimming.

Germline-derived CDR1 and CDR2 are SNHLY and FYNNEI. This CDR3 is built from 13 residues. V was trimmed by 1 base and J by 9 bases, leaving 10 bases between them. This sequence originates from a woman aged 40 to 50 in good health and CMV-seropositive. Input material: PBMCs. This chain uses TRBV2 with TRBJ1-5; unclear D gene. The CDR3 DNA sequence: TGTGCCAGCAGTGAAGGGGAGGGTCGGCCCCAGCATTTT. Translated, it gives CASSEGEGRPQHF.